Below, 30 T cell receptor beta chains from the same sample are listed, as sequenced in a study of T cells in Graves' hyperthyroidism and ophthalmopathy. Amplification yielded TCR beta CDR3 regions, with RNA transcripts as the source. Initially, a first-round RT-PCR of the TCR CDR3 employed the HTBI primer set. TCRdb fed the multiplex PCR reads into MiXCR, producing one record per CDR3 protein. The profile shows roughly 180,000 distinct CDR3 sequences, about 9% of them singletons. Source material: blood. Receptor source: a woman aged 18-29 years with Graves' hyperthyroidism that later progressed to Graves' ophthalmopathy.

This chain connects TRBV3-1 to TRBJ2-7, with D tentatively TRBD2 (5 bases). From germline, CDR1 is LGHDT and CDR2 YNNKEL (reference sequence). With 1 base removed from V and 6 bases from J, the gap between germline ends came to 13 bases. This CDR3 is 14 amino acids long. CDR3 DNA: TGTGCCAGCAGCCAAGGTCGGGGAACGGGCGAGCAGTACTTC. Amino acid sequence: CASSQGRGTGEQYF.

In its sample, this clonotype was seen many times. V usage is TRBV6-4 and J usage is TRBJ2-7; TRBD2 matches 15 bases. V was clipped by 7 bases and J by 0 bases; unmatched bases: 7. The CDR3 consists of 17 residues. Germline CDR1 and CDR2: MRHNA and SNTAGT. This chain's CDR3 is CASIPGLAGGSSYEQYF. Written as DNA, the CDR3 is TGTGCCAGCATTCCGGGACTAGCGGGAGGAAGCTCCTACGAGCAGTACTTC.

The table lists this clonotype with many counts. V gene TRBV20-1 combines with J gene TRBJ2-1; TRBD2 aligns across 7 bases. The germline V gene has CDR1 DFQATT and CDR2 SNEGSKA (reference sequence). J gave up 4 bases and V 8 bases, and 11 bases lay outside the gene matches. The CDR3 is 14 residues long. The CDR3 bases are TGCAGTTCCTCAAGCGGGGAAGAATACAATGAGCAGTTCTTC. Its translation is CSSSSGEEYNEQFF.

This clonotype was recorded many times. The chain has TRBV28 and TRBJ1-1; D ambiguous. Germline CDR1 and CDR2: MDHEN and SYDVKM. Between the trimmed V and J ends, which lost 5 bases and 1 base, there was a span of 14 bases. CDR3 length: 15 residues. The CDR3 sequence: CASSRPGVRNTEAFF. CDR3 nucleotides: TGTGCCAGCAGTCGCCCAGGTGTGCGGAACACTGAAGCTTTCTTT.

The chain couples TRBV7-2 to TRBJ2-5; 13 bases are shared with TRBD2. The germline V gene encodes CDR1 SGHTA and CDR2 FQGNSA. The length of the CDR3 is 18 residues. With 3 bases clipped from V and 3 bases from J, the junction kept 10 bases outside the gene matches. The CDR3 nucleotides are TGTGCCAGCAGCTTCTTGGGACTAGCGGGAACGCTAGAAGAGACCCAGTACTTC. It codes for CASSFLGLAGTLEETQYF. Looking up the rest from reference TRBV7-2 and TRBJ2-5 gives the full variable domain: GAGVSQSPSNKVTEKGKDVELRCDPISGHTALYWYRQSLGQGLEFLIYFQGNSAPDKSGLPSDRFSAERTGGSVSTLTIQRTQQEDSAVYLCASSFLGLAGTLEETQYFGPGTRLLVL.

This chain connects TRBV19 to TRBJ2-4, with 14 nucleotides matching TRBD2. CDR1 and CDR2 (germline): LNHDA, SQIVND (reference sequence). V gave up 1 base and J gave up 2 bases; unmatched junction bases: 13. This CDR3 has 21 amino acids. The CDR3 sequence: CASSIVGTSGSMLGSKNIQYF. The CDR3 coding sequence is TGTGCCAGTAGTATAGTTGGGACTAGCGGGAGTATGTTGGGGTCCAAAAACATTCAGTACTTC.

This clonotype was counted between two and nine times. The rearrangement links TRBV3-1 to TRBJ2-1; possibly TRBD1 or TRBD2 for D (5 bases each). Germline values: CDR1 LGHDT, CDR2 YNNKEL (reference sequence). This CDR3 has 15 residues. The V end was cut by 0 bases, the J end by 0 bases, with 6 bases between. The CDR3 nucleotides are TGTGCCAGCAGCCAAGAGGGGACCTCCTACAATGAGCAGTTCTTC. Translation gives CASSQEGTSYNEQFF.

This clonotype was seen many times. This chain joins TRBV7-3 and TRBJ2-3; 7 bases agree with TRBD2. Germline CDR1 is SGHTA and CDR2 is FQGTGA. This CDR3 has 15 residues. The V gene end was trimmed by 3 bases and the J gene end by 3 bases; junction bases not matched to a gene: 6. The CDR3 region is CASSFAGERTDTQYF. CDR3 bases: TGTGCCAGCAGCTTCGCGGGAGAGAGGACAGATACGCAGTATTTT.

This clonotype was counted at least ten times. This chain uses TRBV6-5 with TRBJ2-5, with TRBD2 matching 12 bases. After removal of 2 bases from V and 5 bases from J, the junction contained 6 bases not matched to a gene. Germline loops: CDR1 MNHEY, CDR2 SVGAGI. CDR3 size: 16 residues. The CDR3 DNA reads TGTGCCAGCAGTTACCTAGCGGGGGGGCCAGGGGAGACCCAGTACTTC. It codes for CASSYLAGGPGETQYF.

The chain carries TRBV5-6 and TRBJ2-5; D could derive from TRBD1 or TRBD2 (5 bases each). This CDR3 comprises 15 residues. The germline V gene encodes CDR1 SGHDT and CDR2 YYEEEE. Between the trimmed V and J ends, which lost 4 bases and 4 bases, there was a span of 17 bases. CDR3 nucleotide sequence: TGTGCCAGCAGCAACGGGGCCCCAGGGCTAGAGACCCAGTACTTC. It yields the protein CASSNGAPGLETQYF. The complete variable domain, with remaining parts taken from reference TRBV5-6 and TRBJ2-5, reads DAGVTQSPTHLIKTRGQQVTLRCSPKSGHDTVSWYQQALGQGPQFIFQYYEEEERQRGNFPDRFSGHQFPNYSSELNVNALLLGDSALYLCASSNGAPGLETQYFGPGTRLLVL.

Ten or more counts support this clonotype. The chain combines TRBV7-9 with TRBJ2-5, with D possibly being TRBD1 or TRBD2 (5 bases each). Deletions cut 5 bases from V and 9 bases from J, with 25 bases between. The CDR3 consists of 16 residues. The germline V gene encodes CDR1 SEHNR and CDR2 FQNEAQ (reference sequence). The CDR3 here is CASSEPGRNEIKAQYF. The CDR3, as DNA: TGTGCCAGCAGCGAACCGGGACGGAACGAAATTAAGGCCCAGTACTTC.

Notes on this clonotype: A much larger clone differs from this one at a single base, so this may be a read error. This chain joins TRBV20-1 and TRBJ2-1, with TRBD1 as a possible D gene (6 bases). The germline gives CDR1 DFQATT, CDR2 SNEGSKA (reference sequence). The V end was cut by 2 bases, the J end by 8 bases, with 19 bases between. The length of the CDR3 is 15 residues. CDR3 loop: CSARRLAGQYYEQFF. CDR3 sequence (DNA): TGCAGTGCTAGACGGCTAGCCGGACAGTACTATGAGCAGTTCTTC.

Note on this clonotype: Possible read error: a much larger clone is one base away. The chain joins TRBV2 to TRBJ2-7; D gene ambiguous. Trimming removed 7 bases from V and 1 base from J, with 14 bases in between. Germline-derived CDR1 and CDR2 are SNHLY and FYNNEI. CDR3 length equals 14 residues. The chain's CDR3 is CASTMAVPSYEQYF. The CDR3 DNA sequence: TGTGCCAGCACAATGGCTGTACCGTCCTACGAGCAGTACTTC.

This clonotype was counted ten times or more. The chain recombines TRBV29-1 with TRBJ2-7, with D possibly being TRBD1 (8 bases). The length of the CDR3 is 13 residues. Trimming removed 6 bases at V and 3 bases at J, with 15 bases between. Germline V gene data show CDR1 as SQVTM and CDR2 as ANQGSEA. CDR3 bases: TGCAGCGTATACAGGGGGGGAGGCTACGAGCAGTACTTC. As protein: CSVYRGGGYEQYF.

This clonotype was picked up a small number of times. The chain joins TRBV4-1 to TRBJ2-1; D call uncertain. This CDR3 has 15 residues. Trimming left V 2 bases short and J 6 bases short, with 14 bases between. The germline V gene encodes CDR1 MGHRA and CDR2 YSYEKL. The DNA for the CDR3 is TGCGCCAGCAGCCAACCACTAACCGAAGGCAATGAGCAGTTCTTC. It encodes CASSQPLTEGNEQFF.

The table lists this clonotype with many counts. This chain joins TRBV27 and TRBJ1-1, with a possible D match to TRBD1 (6 bases). The germline V gene has CDR1 MNHEY and CDR2 SMNVEV (reference sequence). The CDR3 loop spans 19 amino acids. The ends were cut back, 7 bases at V and 6 bases at J, with 33 bases in the middle. CDR3 nucleotide sequence: TGTGCCAGCATCACCCGGAGCGGGGGCAGGTCATGGGGGAGCGCTGAAGCTTTCTTT. This codes for CASITRSGGRSWGSAEAFF.

At least ten counts were recorded for this clonotype. The junction departs from the called germline gene at one end, perhaps through a read error. The chain uses TRBV12-3 or TRBV12-4 and TRBJ2-5, with 10 bases aligning to TRBD2. The CDR3 is 14 amino acids. The CDR3 spells CASSIAGGPETQYF. The DNA of the CDR3 is TGTGCCAGCAGTATAGCGGGAGGCCCTGAGACCCAGTACTTC.

The chain couples TRBV19 to TRBJ2-1; D tentatively reads TRBD1 or TRBD2 (5 bases each). Germline V gene data show CDR1 as LNHDA and CDR2 as SQIVND (reference sequence). The CDR3 loop spans 16 amino acids. V shed 6 bases and J shed 0 bases, with 15 bases lying between them. CDR3 loop: CASRGVGEHSYNEQFF. The CDR3 DNA reads as TGTGCCAGTAGGGGGGTTGGTGAGCACTCCTACAATGAGCAGTTCTTC.

This chain joins TRBV20-1 and TRBJ2-3; 8 nucleotides align to TRBD2. The V segment lost 3 bases and the J segment 3 bases; nucleotides outside the gene matches: 2. The CDR3 runs 13 residues. In germline, CDR1 is DFQATT, CDR2 SNEGSKA (reference sequence). In DNA, the CDR3 is TGCAGTGCTAGGGTAGCGGGGACAGATACGCAGTATTTT. It encodes CSARVAGTDTQYF.

The sample holds many counts of this clonotype. The V call is TRBV14, the J call TRBJ2-3; D gene uncertain. V gave up 4 bases and J gave up 3 bases, with 14 bases separating them. CDR1 is SGHDN, CDR2 FVKESK, per germline. The CDR3 loop spans 15 amino acids. The CDR3 coding sequence is TGTGCCAGCAGCCCTAGTTGGGTACGGACAGATACGCAGTATTTT. Translated, it gives CASSPSWVRTDTQYF.

The chain links TRBV7-9 to TRBJ2-2; no reliable D call. Germline V gene data show CDR1 as SEHNR and CDR2 as FQNEAQ (reference sequence). With 2 bases removed from V and 0 bases from J, the gap between germline ends came to 10 bases. The CDR3 is made up of 16 amino acids. The CDR3, as DNA: TGTGCCAGCAGCTTATCGGCACCTTCGAACACCGGGGAGCTGTTTTTT. This encodes CASSLSAPSNTGELFF.

The rearrangement links TRBV18 to TRBJ1-6; TRBD1 agrees at 12 bases. The CDR3 loop spans 17 amino acids. Trimming at V came to 2 bases and at J to 7 bases, leaving 6 bases not matched to a gene. Per the germline V gene, CDR1 is KGHSH and CDR2 is LQKENI. This CDR3 reads CASSPGGQGARNSPLHF. CDR3 DNA: TGTGCCAGCTCACCAGGGGGACAGGGGGCAAGAAATTCACCCCTCCACTTT.

This clonotype was counted at least ten times. V usage is TRBV6-1 and J usage is TRBJ1-5; 10 nucleotides match TRBD1. The CDR3 contains 15 residues. The J segment lost 6 bases and the V segment lost 5 bases, leaving 7 bases of the junction unmatched. The germline CDR1 and CDR2 sequences are MNHNS and SASEGT. In nucleotides, the CDR3 is TGTGCCAGCAGTTCCCGGGACAGGGGCTTTCAGCCCCAGCATTTT. Translated: CASSSRDRGFQPQHF.

This clonotype occurred many times. Here the CDR3 reads CASRMGLAGAYNEQFF. CDR3 DNA sequence: TGTGCCAGCAGAATGGGACTAGCGGGAGCCTACAATGAGCAGTTCTTC. The chain has TRBV2 and TRBJ2-1; 14 nucleotides match TRBD2. Germline V gives CDR1 SNHLY, CDR2 FYNNEI. The CDR3 consists of 16 residues. V lost 6 bases and J lost 2; bases outside the gene matches: 3.

Comments on this clonotype: This could be a read error, since a much larger clone is one nucleotide away. This rearrangement joins TRBV27 to TRBJ1-5; D remains ambiguous. CDR1 MNHEY and CDR2 SMNVEV come from the germline V gene (reference sequence). The length of the CDR3 is 12 residues. CDR3 in DNA: TGTGTCAGCAGCGGAATCAATCAGCCCCAGCATTTT. The encoded protein is CVSSGINQPQHF.

This clonotype was observed at least ten times. The chain combines TRBV7-3 with TRBJ2-1; 12 bases match TRBD2. V lost 5 bases to trimming and J lost 4 bases; unmatched junction nucleotides: 9. The CDR3 totals 17 residues. Germline lookup yields CDR1 SGHTA and CDR2 FQGTGA. The DNA of the CDR3 is TGTGCCAGCAGCCCACGACTAGCGGGGGCCCAGTACAATGAGCAGTTCTTC. It yields the protein CASSPRLAGAQYNEQFF.

This clonotype was seen repeatedly, ten times or more. V usage is TRBV5-1 and J usage is TRBJ2-7; the D is unclear. V lost 5 bases, J lost 3 bases, and 21 bases lay in between. Germline loops: CDR1 SGHRS, CDR2 YFSETQ. CDR3 length equals 16 residues. As DNA, the CDR3 is TGCGCCAGCAGTAAGGATCTTTGGGCCGGCAACTACGAGCAGTACTTC. It is translated as CASSKDLWAGNYEQYF.

About this clonotype itself: This may arise from a read error, as a much more abundant clone is one base away. CDR3 residues: CVSKVGLAAYNEQFF. In DNA form, the CDR3 reads TGTGTCAGCAAGGTTGGACTAGCGGCCTACAATGAGCAGTTCTTC. The chain recombines TRBV6-1 with TRBJ2-1, with 10 bases that match TRBD2. CDR1 and CDR2 from the germline V gene are MNHNS and SASEGT. This CDR3 region has 15 residues.

Many counts were recorded for this clonotype. The chain carries TRBV6-6 and TRBJ1-1; the D gene is possibly TRBD1 (6 bases). The V gene's germline CDR1 is MNHNY and CDR2 SVGAGI (reference sequence). The V end lost 0 bases, the J end lost 6 bases, and 8 bases lay between the germline ends. The CDR3 covers 13 residues. Here the CDR3 DNA reads TGTGCCAGCAGTTACTCGACAGGCCCTGAAGCTTTCTTT. Its protein product is CASSYSTGPEAFF.

This clonotype was detected ten times or more. The V call is TRBV27, the J call TRBJ2-4; D call uncertain. Per the germline V gene, CDR1 is MNHEY and CDR2 is SMNVEV (reference sequence). The CDR3 extends over 18 amino acids. Trimming left V 5 bases short and J 8 bases short, with 28 bases between. The CDR3 region is CASSRFPIDTRKRDIQYF. The CDR3 nucleotides are TGTGCCAGCAGTCGTTTCCCGATCGATACAAGAAAAAGGGACATTCAGTACTTC.